A selection of T cell receptor beta chains follows, all from one sample in a study of CD8+ T cells in alopecia areata. Produced via immunoSEQ multiplex PCR; TCRdb's table is partial and in-frame only. In the table there are 150,000 or so clones, more than 45% of which are singletons. Sequenced: CD4+ T cells sorted from blood. These receptors all come from a human donor with alopecia areata. CDR3s include the opening cysteine and the closing phenylalanine or tryptophan. D genes are given only for firm matches. Only part of the rows carry a size: once, few, many, or a class if the clone is expanded.

TRBJ1-1 TRBV29-1 TRBD1 NA CSGRRGQNTEAFF TGCAGCGGCCGGAGGGGGCAGAACACTGAAGCTTTCTTT
TRBJ1-1 TRBV5-1 NA NA CASSFGQLNTEAFF TGCGCCAGCAGCTTCGGACAGTTGAACACTGAAGCTTTCTTT
TRBJ1-2 TRBV6-6 NA NA CASSLIANYGYTF TGTGCCAGCAGCCTGATCGCTAACTATGGCTACACCTTC
TRBJ1-2 TRBV18 TRBD1 NA CASSRGQGPGYTF TGTGCCAGCTCGCGGGGACAGGGTCCTGGCTACACCTTC
TRBJ2-3 TRBV18 TRBD1 NA CASSPLGQEVDTQYF TGTGCCAGCTCACCTCTCGGACAGGAGGTGGATACGCAGTATTTT
TRBJ1-1 TRBV7-9 NA few CASSLDLMNTEAFF TGTGCCAGCAGCTTAGACCTCATGAACACTGAAGCTTTCTTT
TRBJ2-4 TRBV11-2 TRBD2 NA CASSNLRLAGGKNIQYF TGTGCCAGCAGCAACCTCAGACTAGCGGGGGGTAAAAACATTCAGTACTTC
TRBJ2-2 TRBV14 TRBD2 few CASSQDSRLAGENTGELFF TGTGCCAGCAGCCAAGATTCGCGACTAGCGGGAGAGAACACCGGGGAGCTGTTTTTT
TRBJ2-3 TRBV9 TRBD1 NA CASSVWSGGSPDTQYF TGTGCCAGCAGCGTTTGGTCAGGGGGCTCCCCAGATACGCAGTATTTT
TRBJ2-5 TRBV28 TRBD1 few CASRMTGVETQYF TGTGCCAGCAGGATGACAGGGGTAGAGACCCAGTACTTC
TRBJ2-5 TRBV27 NA NA CASSLYGTRSGETQYF TGTGCCAGCAGTTTATATGGGACCCGGTCGGGAGAGACCCAGTACTTC
TRBJ2-1 TRBV5-1 NA few CASGLEIGNEQFF TGCGCCAGCGGGCTAGAGATCGGGAATGAGCAGTTCTTC
TRBJ2-2 TRBV10-3 NA few CASNRRDDTGELFF TGTGCCTCGAACCGGCGGGACGACACCGGGGAGCTGTTTTTT
TRBJ1-1 TRBV6-6 NA many CATFGVNTEAFF TGTGCCACCTTTGGGGTGAACACTGAAGCTTTCTTT
TRBJ2-5 TRBV7-9 TRBD1 few CASSPGQGLVETQYF TGTGCCAGCAGTCCCGGACAGGGGCTAGTAGAGACCCAGTACTTC
TRBJ2-3 TRBV7-2 TRBD2 many CASSPSGLAGGSQYF TGTGCCAGCAGCCCCTCCGGACTAGCGGGAGGATCGCAGTATTTT
TRBJ2-4 TRBV5-1 NA NA CASSLDGGTNIQYF TGCGCCAGCAGCTTGGATGGAGGCACCAACATTCAGTACTTC
TRBJ2-3 TRBV28 NA NA CASSPRGEGGTDTQYF TGTGCCAGCAGTCCCAGGGGTGAAGGGGGCACAGATACGCAGTATTTT
TRBJ2-1 TRBV19 NA few CASSIGLVSGSYNEQFF TGTGCCAGTAGTATCGGGTTGGTGTCAGGCTCCTACAATGAGCAGTTCTTC
TRBJ2-1 TRBV7-9 NA NA CASSFSNEQFF TGTGCCAGCAGCTTTTCTAATGAGCAGTTCTTC
TRBJ2-1 TRBV28 TRBD2 few CASSSAGTSAFDEQFF TGTGCCAGCAGTTCAGCCGGGACTAGCGCTTTCGATGAGCAGTTCTTC
TRBJ2-3 TRBV29-1 NA NA CSVTEGYATDTQYF TGCAGCGTCACTGAGGGTTATGCCACAGATACGCAGTATTTT
TRBJ2-5 TRBV29-1 NA NA CSVELKETQYF TGCAGCGTTGAGTTGAAAGAGACCCAGTACTTC
TRBJ2-5 TRBV10-3 NA few CAISLTGIPETQYF TGTGCCATCAGTCTGACCGGGATTCCAGAGACCCAGTACTTC
TRBJ2-5 TRBV29-1 NA few CSVGDQETQYF TGCAGCGTAGGGGACCAAGAGACCCAGTACTTC
TRBJ2-5 TRBV6-6 NA NA CASSYWGWETQYF TGTGCCAGCAGTTACTGGGGGTGGGAGACCCAGTACTTC
TRBJ1-1 TRBV29-1 NA NA CSVETSGRGTEAFF TGCAGCGTTGAGACGAGCGGGCGCGGCACTGAAGCTTTCTTT
TRBJ2-1 TRBV2 TRBD2 once CASRTGLAGSHEQFF TGTGCCAGCAGGACGGGACTAGCGGGATCCCATGAGCAGTTCTTC
TRBJ1-1 TRBV30 NA NA CAWIRGQAFF TGTGCCTGGATCAGGGGCCAAGCTTTCTTT
TRBJ2-2 TRBV5-1 NA few CASSLTGNTGELFF TGCGCCAGCAGCTTGACCGGGAACACCGGGGAGCTGTTTTTT
TRBJ1-2 TRBV14 NA NA CASSRNWTPNGYTF TGTGCCAGCAGCCGGAATTGGACACCCAATGGCTACACCTTC
TRBJ2-7 TRBV29-1 TRBD1 few CSVVVDREPAHF TGCAGCGTTGTAGTCGACAGGGAGCCGGCTCACTTC
TRBJ1-5 TRBV7-2 NA NA CASSWDKSYQPQHF TGTGCCAGCAGCTGGGACAAATCGTACCAGCCCCAGCATTTT
TRBJ1-5 TRBV6-1 NA NA CASSEVGWTGNQPQHF TGTGCCAGCAGTGAAGTTGGTTGGACAGGCAATCAGCCCCAGCATTTT
TRBJ2-1 TRBV29-1 NA few CSVERLDNEQFF TGCAGCGTTGAAAGACTGGACAATGAGCAGTTCTTC
TRBJ2-5 TRBV6-6 NA NA CASSYPSTQETQYF TGTGCCAGCAGTTACCCTAGCACACAAGAGACCCAGTACTTC
TRBJ1-4 TRBV29-1 TRBD1 NA CSGTGQGDEKLFF TGCAGCGGGACGGGACAGGGGGATGAAAAACTGTTTTTT
TRBJ1-1 TRBV5-1 NA NA CASSPGRVNTEAFF TGCGCCAGCAGCCCGGGGAGGGTGAACACTGAAGCTTTCTTT
TRBJ1-4 TRBV7-9 TRBD1 NA CASSYDRVYEKLFF TGTGCCAGCAGCTATGACAGGGTGTACGAAAAACTGTTTTTT
TRBJ2-1 TRBV28 TRBD2 NA CASSLGRGTSYNEQFF TGTGCCAGCAGTTTAGGGCGGGGGACCTCCTACAATGAGCAGTTCTTC
TRBJ2-2 TRBV29-1 NA NA CSVDGGAPGGELFF TGCAGCGTTGACGGGGGCGCCCCGGGCGGGGAGCTGTTTTTT
TRBJ1-5 TRBV29-1 NA NA CSAMDGVNQPQHF TGCAGCGCCATGGACGGCGTCAATCAGCCCCAGCATTTT
TRBJ1-2 TRBV9 NA NA CASSPRLGGGYTF TGTGCCAGCAGCCCAAGGCTTGGAGGCGGCTACACCTTC
TRBJ2-1 TRBV30 TRBD2 few CAWSVLIGLAGVYGEQFF TGTGCCTGGAGTGTACTGATCGGACTAGCGGGAGTTTATGGTGAGCAGTTCTTC
TRBJ2-7 TRBV29-1 TRBD2 few CSAVSGKDEQYF TGCAGCGCTGTTAGCGGGAAGGACGAGCAGTACTTC
TRBJ2-1 TRBV5-1 TRBD2 NA CASSAGGLGQYNEQFF TGCGCCAGCAGCGCGGGGGGATTAGGCCAGTACAATGAGCAGTTCTTC
TRBJ2-1 TRBV7-3 TRBD1 NA CASSRALTGDNEQFF TGTGCCAGCAGCCGGGCCCTGACAGGGGACAATGAGCAGTTCTTC
TRBJ2-1 TRBV9 NA few CASRRGQPNNEQFF TGTGCCAGCAGAAGAGGACAGCCTAACAATGAGCAGTTCTTC
TRBJ2-1 TRBV29-1 TRBD2 few CSVDDFGTSIWNEQFF TGCAGCGTTGATGATTTCGGGACTAGTATATGGAATGAGCAGTTCTTC
TRBJ2-5 TRBV29-1 NA NA CSVGRRGGGETQYF TGCAGCGTTGGCCGCCGAGGAGGCGGGGAGACCCAGTACTTC
TRBJ1-5 TRBV15 NA NA CATSRDQQLEPQHF TGTGCCACCAGCAGAGATCAGCAGTTGGAGCCCCAGCATTTT
TRBJ1-2 TRBV9 NA NA CASSPYTGIAGYTF TGTGCCAGCAGCCCCTACACAGGGATAGCTGGCTACACCTTC